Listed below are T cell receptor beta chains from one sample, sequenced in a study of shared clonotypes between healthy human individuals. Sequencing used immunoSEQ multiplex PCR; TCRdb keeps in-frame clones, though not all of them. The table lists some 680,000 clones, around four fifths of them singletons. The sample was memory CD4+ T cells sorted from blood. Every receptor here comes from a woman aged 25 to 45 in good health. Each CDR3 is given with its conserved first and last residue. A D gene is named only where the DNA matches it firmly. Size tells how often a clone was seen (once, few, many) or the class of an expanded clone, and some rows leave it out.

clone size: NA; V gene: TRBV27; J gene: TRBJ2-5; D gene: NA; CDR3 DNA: TGTGCCAGCAGTCCCGGCCTGGGGGGTGAGACCCAGTACTTC; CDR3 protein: CASSPGLGGETQYF
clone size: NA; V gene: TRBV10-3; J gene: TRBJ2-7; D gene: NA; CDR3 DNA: TGTGCCATCAGTGACAGCTCCTCGGGAAGGGTAACCTACGAGCAGTACTTC; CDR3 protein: CAISDSSSGRVTYEQYF
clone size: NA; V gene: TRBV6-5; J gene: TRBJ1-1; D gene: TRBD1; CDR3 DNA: TGTGCCAGCAGTTCGGGACAGAAAGCTTTCTTT; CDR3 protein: CASSSGQKAFF
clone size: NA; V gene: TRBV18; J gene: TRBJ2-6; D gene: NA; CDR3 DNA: TGTGCCAGCTCATTTTTGGGACGTAGCTCTGGGGCCAACGTCCTGACTTTC; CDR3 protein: CASSFLGRSSGANVLTF
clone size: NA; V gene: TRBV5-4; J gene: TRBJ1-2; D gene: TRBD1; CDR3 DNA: TGTGCCAGCAGCCCCGGGACAGGGTCCTATGGCTACACCTTC; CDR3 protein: CASSPGTGSYGYTF
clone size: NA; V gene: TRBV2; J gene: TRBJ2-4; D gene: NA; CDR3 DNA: TGTGCCAGCAGGCCTGACAGGACCCTAGCCAAAAACATTCAGTACTTC; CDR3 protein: CASRPDRTLAKNIQYF
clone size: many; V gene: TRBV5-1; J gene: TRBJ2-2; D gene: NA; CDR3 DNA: TGCGCCAGCAGCCCGGGGAGCCCTACGGCCGGGGAGCTGTTTTTT; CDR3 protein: CASSPGSPTAGELFF
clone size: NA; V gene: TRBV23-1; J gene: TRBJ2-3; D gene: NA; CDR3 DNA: TGCGCCCAACATCGAAAAGATACGCAGTATTTT; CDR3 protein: CAQHRKDTQYF
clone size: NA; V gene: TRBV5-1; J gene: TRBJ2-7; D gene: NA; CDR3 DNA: TGCGCCAGCAGCGGGACCCCCTACGAGCAGTACTTC; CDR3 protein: CASSGTPYEQYF
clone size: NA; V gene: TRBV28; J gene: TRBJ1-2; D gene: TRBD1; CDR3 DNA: TGTGCCAGCAGTTTGACGGCAGGGGGCAGGGGCTACACCTTC; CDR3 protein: CASSLTAGGRGYTF
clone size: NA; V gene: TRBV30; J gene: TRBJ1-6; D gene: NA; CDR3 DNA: TGTGCCTGGGGAAGGGCTGGGGCACCCCTCCACTTT; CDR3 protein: CAWGRAGAPLHF
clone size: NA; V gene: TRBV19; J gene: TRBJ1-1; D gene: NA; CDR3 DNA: TGTGCCAGTAGTACCCGTCGGGGGGGAATCACTGAAGCTTTCTTT; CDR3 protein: CASSTRRGGITEAFF
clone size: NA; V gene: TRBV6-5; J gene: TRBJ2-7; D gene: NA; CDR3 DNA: TGTGCCAGCAGTTACGGGGGGGCCCACGAGCAGTACTTC; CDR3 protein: CASSYGGAHEQYF
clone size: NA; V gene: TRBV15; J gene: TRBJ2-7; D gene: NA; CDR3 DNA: TGTGCCACCAGCAGAAGCTCATACGAGCAGTACTTC; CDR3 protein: CATSRSSYEQYF
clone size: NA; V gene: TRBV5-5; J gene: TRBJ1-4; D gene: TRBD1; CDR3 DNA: TGTGCCAGCAGCCCGGTAGGGACAGGCCGGGAAAAACTGTTTTTT; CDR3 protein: CASSPVGTGREKLFF
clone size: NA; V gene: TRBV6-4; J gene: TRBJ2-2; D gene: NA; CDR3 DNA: TGTGCCAGCAGTGACTCGCAAGGGGCCATCACCGGGGAGCTGTTTTTT; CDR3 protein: CASSDSQGAITGELFF
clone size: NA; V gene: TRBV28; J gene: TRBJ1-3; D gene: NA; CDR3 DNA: TGTGCCAGCACCGCGTGGGACACCATATATTTT; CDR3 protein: CASTAWDTIYF
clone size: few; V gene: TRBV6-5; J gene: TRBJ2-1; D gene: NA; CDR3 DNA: TGTGCCAGCCTTCCTGGGACCGAGGCCAATGAGCAGTTCTTC; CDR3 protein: CASLPGTEANEQFF
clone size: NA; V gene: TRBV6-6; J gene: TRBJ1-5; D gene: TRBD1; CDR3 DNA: TGTGCCAGCAGGACAGGGGATCAGCCCCAGCATTTT; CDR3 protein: CASRTGDQPQHF
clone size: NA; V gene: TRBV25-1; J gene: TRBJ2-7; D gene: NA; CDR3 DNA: TGTGCCAGCAATGACAGGTTCCATTACGAGCAGTACTTC; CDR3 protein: CASNDRFHYEQYF
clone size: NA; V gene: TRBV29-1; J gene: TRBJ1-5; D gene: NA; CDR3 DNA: TGCAGCGTTGAAACGGGGAATAGCAATCAGCCCCAGCATTTT; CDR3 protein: CSVETGNSNQPQHF
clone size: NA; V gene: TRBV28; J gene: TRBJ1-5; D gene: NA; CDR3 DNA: TGTGCCAGCAGTTTATCAGTAAATAGCAATCAGCCCCAGCATTTT; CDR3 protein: CASSLSVNSNQPQHF
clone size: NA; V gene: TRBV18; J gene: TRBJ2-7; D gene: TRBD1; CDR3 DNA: TGTGCCAGCTCCCCTGAGGGGGCTGGAGAGCAGTACTTC; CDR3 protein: CASSPEGAGEQYF
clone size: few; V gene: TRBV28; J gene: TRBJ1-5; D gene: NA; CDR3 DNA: TGTGCCAGCGGTGGGGGTCTTCAGCCCCAGCATTTT; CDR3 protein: CASGGGLQPQHF
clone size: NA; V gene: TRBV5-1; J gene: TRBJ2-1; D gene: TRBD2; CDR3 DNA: TGCGCCAGCAGAGCGGGAGGCGGTCGAACGGAGCAGTTCTTC; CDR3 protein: CASRAGGGRTEQFF
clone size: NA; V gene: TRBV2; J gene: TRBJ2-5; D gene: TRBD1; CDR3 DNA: TGTGCCAGCAGTGGACAGGGGAACGTGGAGACCCAGTACTTC; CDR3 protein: CASSGQGNVETQYF
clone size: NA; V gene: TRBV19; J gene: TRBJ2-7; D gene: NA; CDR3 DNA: TGTGCCAGTAGTCGGACCGGCGCGACCTACGAGCAGTACTTC; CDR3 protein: CASSRTGATYEQYF
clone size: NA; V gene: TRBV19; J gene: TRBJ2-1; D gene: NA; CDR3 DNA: TGTGCCAGTAGTATACCGATGGGACACTTAAGAAATGAGCAGTTCTTC; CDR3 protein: CASSIPMGHLRNEQFF
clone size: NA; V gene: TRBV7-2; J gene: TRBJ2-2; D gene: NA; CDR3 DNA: TGTGCCAGCAGCTTAGCCAGACAGGCGAACACCGGGGAGCTGTTTTTT; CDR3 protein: CASSLARQANTGELFF
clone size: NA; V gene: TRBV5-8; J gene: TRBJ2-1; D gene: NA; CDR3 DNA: TGTGCCAGCAGCCTTCGGGTCCAAAACTATGAGCAGTTCTTC; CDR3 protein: CASSLRVQNYEQFF
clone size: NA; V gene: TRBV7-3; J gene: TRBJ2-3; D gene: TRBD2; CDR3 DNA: TGTGCCAGCAGCTTCGCCGCGACTAGCGGTAACACAGATACGCAGTATTTT; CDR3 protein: CASSFAATSGNTDTQYF
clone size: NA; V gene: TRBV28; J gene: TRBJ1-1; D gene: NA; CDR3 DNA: TGTGCCAGCAGTTTACCCCTGATGAGTAAGTCTGAAGCTTTCTTT; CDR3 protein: CASSLPLMSKSEAFF
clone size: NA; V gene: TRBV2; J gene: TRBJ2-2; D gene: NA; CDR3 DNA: TGTGCCAGCAGTGAAATACGGAACACCGGGGAGCTGTTTTTT; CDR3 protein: CASSEIRNTGELFF
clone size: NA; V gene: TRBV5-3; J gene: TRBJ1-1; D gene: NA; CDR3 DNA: TGTGCCAGAAGCTTGGGCATGGCGAACACTGAAGCTTTCTTT; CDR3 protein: CARSLGMANTEAFF
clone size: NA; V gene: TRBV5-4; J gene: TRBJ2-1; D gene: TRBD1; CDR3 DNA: TGTGCCAGCAGCCCTCCCCCTGGGACAGTTCAAGTGAGGGGTTACAATGAGCAGTTCTTC; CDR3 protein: CASSPPPGTVQVRGYNEQFF
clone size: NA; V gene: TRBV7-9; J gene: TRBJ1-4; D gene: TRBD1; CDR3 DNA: TGTGCCAGCAGCTATACAGGGGGGCTCGGTGAAAAACTGTTTTTT; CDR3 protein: CASSYTGGLGEKLFF
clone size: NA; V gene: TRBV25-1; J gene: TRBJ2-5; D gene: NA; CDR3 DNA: TGTGCCAGCAGCCCGGGACCCCAAGAGACCCAGTACTTC; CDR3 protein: CASSPGPQETQYF
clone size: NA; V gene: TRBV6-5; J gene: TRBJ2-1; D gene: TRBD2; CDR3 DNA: TGTGCCAGTCTGACTAGCGGGAGTTCTAGGAGTGAGCAGTTCTTC; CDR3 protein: CASLTSGSSRSEQFF
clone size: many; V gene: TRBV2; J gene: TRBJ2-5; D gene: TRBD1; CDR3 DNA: TGTGCCAGCAGTGGGGAGGGACAGGGCCAGCAGACCCAGTACTTC; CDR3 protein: CASSGEGQGQQTQYF
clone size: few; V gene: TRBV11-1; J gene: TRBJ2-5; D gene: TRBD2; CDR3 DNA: TGTGCCAGCAGCTTCTCCGGGACTACAAAAGAGACCCAGTACTTC; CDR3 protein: CASSFSGTTKETQYF
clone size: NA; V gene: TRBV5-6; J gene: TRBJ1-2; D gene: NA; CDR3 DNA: TGTGCCAGCAGCTTGCCAGGGCCTTCGAACTATGGCTACACCTTC; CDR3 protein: CASSLPGPSNYGYTF
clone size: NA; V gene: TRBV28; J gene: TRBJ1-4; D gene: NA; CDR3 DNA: TGTGCCAGCAGTTCCCGACCTGGAAAACTGTTTTTT; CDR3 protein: CASSSRPGKLFF
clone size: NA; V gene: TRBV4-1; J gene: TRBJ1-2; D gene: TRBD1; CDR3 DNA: TGCGCCAGCAGCCCTACTTCAGAGCAGACAGGGCGATTCTATGGCTACACCTTC; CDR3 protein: CASSPTSEQTGRFYGYTF
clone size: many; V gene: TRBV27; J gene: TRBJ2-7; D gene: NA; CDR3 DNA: TGTGCCAGCCGCACACGGCACCAATCCTACGAGCAGTACTTC; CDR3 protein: CASRTRHQSYEQYF
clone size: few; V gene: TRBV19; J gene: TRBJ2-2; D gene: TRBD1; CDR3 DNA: TGTGCCAGCCAATCTGGGACAGGGGGAGGAGACACCGGGGAGCTGTTTTTT; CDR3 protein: CASQSGTGGGDTGELFF
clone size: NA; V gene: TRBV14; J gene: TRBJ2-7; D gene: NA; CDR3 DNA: TGTGCCAGCAGCCAAGATTGGAGAGGGGGCTACGAGCAGTACTTC; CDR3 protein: CASSQDWRGGYEQYF
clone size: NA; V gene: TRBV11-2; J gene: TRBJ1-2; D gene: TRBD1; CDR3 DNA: TGTGCCAGCAGCTTAGGTGCACAGGGGGCGAGGTCCATATATGGCTACACCTTC; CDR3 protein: CASSLGAQGARSIYGYTF
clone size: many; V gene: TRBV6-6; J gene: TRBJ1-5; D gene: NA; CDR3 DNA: TGTGCCAGCAGTTACGACAATCAGCCCCAGCATTTT; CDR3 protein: CASSYDNQPQHF
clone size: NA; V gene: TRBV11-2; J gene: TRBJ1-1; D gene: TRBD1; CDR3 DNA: TGTGCCAGCAGCTTAGTGGGGACAGGGGGACTGAACACTGAAGCTTTCTTT; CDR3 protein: CASSLVGTGGLNTEAFF
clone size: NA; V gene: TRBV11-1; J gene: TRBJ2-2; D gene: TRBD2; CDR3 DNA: TGTGCCAGCAGCTCCTTAGCGGGAGGGCCTCCCGGGGAGCTGTTTTTT; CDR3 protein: CASSSLAGGPPGELFF
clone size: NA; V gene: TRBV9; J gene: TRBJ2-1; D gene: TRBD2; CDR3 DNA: TGTGCCAGCAGCCTAGGACTAGCGGGGAGCTCCTACAATGAGCAGTTCTTC; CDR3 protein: CASSLGLAGSSYNEQFF
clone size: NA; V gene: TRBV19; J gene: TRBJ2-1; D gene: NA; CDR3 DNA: TGTGCCAGTAGTATAGATTACAGTGAGCAGTTCTTC; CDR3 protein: CASSIDYSEQFF
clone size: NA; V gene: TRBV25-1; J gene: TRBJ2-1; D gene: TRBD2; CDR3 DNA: TGTGCCAGCAGTCCAACAGGGACTAGCGGGAGAGGTGAGCAGTTCTTC; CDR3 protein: CASSPTGTSGRGEQFF